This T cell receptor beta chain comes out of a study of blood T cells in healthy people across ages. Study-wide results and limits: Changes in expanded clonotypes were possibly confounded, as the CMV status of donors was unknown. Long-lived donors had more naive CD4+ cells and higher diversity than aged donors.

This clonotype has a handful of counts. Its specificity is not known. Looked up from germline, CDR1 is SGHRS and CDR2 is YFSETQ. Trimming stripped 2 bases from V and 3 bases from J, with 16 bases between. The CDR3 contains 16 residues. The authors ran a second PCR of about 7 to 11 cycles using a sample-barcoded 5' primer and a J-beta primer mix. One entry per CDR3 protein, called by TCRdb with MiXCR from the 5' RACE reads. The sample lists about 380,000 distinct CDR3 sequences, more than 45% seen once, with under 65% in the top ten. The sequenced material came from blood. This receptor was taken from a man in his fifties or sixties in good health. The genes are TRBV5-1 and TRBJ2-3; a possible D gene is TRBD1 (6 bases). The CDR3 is CASSFGHGGTTDTQYF. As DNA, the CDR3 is TGCGCCAGCAGCTTTGGACATGGGGGCACAACAGATACGCAGTATTTT.